The clone carrying this TCR beta chain was observed many times. TCRdb processed the 5' RACE reads anew with MiXCR; each CDR3 protein has one entry. Seen here are roughly 330,000 distinct CDR3 sequences, around 6.8% observed once, and the top ten hold roughly a sixth. The data were obtained in a study of T cells after yellow fever vaccination. Trimming cost V 4 bases and J 6 bases, with 12 bases left between them. Germline CDR1 reads SGHRS; CDR2 reads YFSETQ. This CDR3 has 13 residues. The chain links TRBV5-1 to TRBJ2-3; D is uncertain. The sequenced sample was PBMCs, obtained 45 days after the first yellow fever vaccination. The sequence was collected from a man aged 18-30 years who received the YFV17D yellow fever vaccine. CDR3 protein: CASSPNVRDTQYF. The CDR3 DNA reads TGCGCCAGCAGCCCAAACGTGAGGGATACGCAGTATTTT.